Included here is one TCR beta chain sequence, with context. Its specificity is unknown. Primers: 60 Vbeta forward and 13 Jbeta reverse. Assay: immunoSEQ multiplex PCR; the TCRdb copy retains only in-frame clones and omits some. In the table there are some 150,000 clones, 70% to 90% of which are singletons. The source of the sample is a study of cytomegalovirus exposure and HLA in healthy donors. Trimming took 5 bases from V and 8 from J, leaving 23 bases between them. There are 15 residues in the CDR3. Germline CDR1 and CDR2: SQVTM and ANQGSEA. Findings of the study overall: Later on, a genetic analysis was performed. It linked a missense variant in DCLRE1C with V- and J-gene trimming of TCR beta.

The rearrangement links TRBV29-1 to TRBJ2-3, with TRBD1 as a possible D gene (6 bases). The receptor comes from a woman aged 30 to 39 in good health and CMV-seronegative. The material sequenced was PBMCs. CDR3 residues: CSVSHQTGPQGTQYF. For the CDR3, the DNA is TGCAGCGTTTCCCACCAGACAGGACCACAGGGTACGCAGTATTTT.